Sequencing of this T cell receptor (beta chain) was carried out in a study of blood T cell repertoires in COVID-19. In the study overall: Material from acute and convalescent COVID-19 was sourced from the United States, Italy and Spain. Sample material is recorded as cDNA or gDNA derived from T cells, B-cell-depleted T cells, or PBMCs.

Original analysis: Reference gene primers were amplified, and this amplification served to estimate nucleated cell counts. Sequencing was performed with immunoSEQ multiplex PCR; in TCRdb, only in-frame clones are kept and a portion is missing. The V and J calls and clone size come from that table; D and trimming were worked out from the DNA. The table has almost 25,000 clones, approximately 80% seen once. Seattle's enrolled individuals joined amid active infection and were then monitored longitudinally. Germline loops: CDR1 SGHNT, CDR2 YYREEE (reference sequence). V was pared by 0 bases and J by 4 bases, with 6 bases of the junction left unmatched. This CDR3 has 17 amino acids.

This TCR was sampled from a woman in her seventies with COVID-19, enrolled during active disease. The rearrangement links TRBV5-4 to TRBJ2-7, with TRBD2 matching over 14 bases. Sample: peripheral blood. In DNA, the CDR3 is TGTGCCAGCAGCTTGGGGGGACTAGCGGGGGCCCAATACGAGCAGTACTTC. This sequence encodes CASSLGGLAGAQYEQYF.